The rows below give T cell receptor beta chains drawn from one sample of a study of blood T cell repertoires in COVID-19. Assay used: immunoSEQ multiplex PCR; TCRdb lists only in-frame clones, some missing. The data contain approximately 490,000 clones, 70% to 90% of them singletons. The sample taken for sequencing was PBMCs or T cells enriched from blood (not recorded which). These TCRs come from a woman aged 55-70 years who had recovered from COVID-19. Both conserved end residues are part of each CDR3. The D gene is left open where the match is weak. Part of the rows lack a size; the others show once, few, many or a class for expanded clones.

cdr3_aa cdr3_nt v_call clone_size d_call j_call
CAWISAGPGNTIYF TGTGCCTGGATCTCGGCGGGTCCGGGAAACACCATATATTTT TRBV30 once NA TRBJ1-3
CASSLTVNYGYTF TGTGCCAGCAGCTTGACAGTCAACTATGGCTACACCTTC TRBV5-4 once NA TRBJ1-2
CASSGETEAFF TGTGCCAGCAGTGGGGAGACTGAAGCTTTCTTT TRBV2 NA NA TRBJ1-1
CASSLGQGQETQYF TGTGCCAGCAGCTTGGGGCAGGGCCAAGAGACCCAGTACTTC TRBV5-4 NA NA TRBJ2-5
CASSTGGNTEAFF TGTGCCAGTAGTACGGGGGGGAACACTGAAGCTTTCTTT TRBV19 NA NA TRBJ1-1
CASSRGQGYIQYF TGTGCCAGCAGCCGGGGACAGGGATACATTCAGTACTTC TRBV2 few TRBD1 TRBJ2-4
CASSPLRSSSGANVLTF TGTGCCAGCTCACCCCTCAGGTCCTCGTCTGGGGCCAACGTCCTGACTTTC TRBV18 NA NA TRBJ2-6
CASSQVTGGNYGYTF TGCGCCAGCAGCCAGGTGACAGGGGGGAACTATGGCTACACCTTC TRBV4-1 NA TRBD1 TRBJ1-2
CASSAGGSAYEQYF TGTGCCAGCAGCGCAGGGGGCAGCGCCTACGAGCAGTACTTC TRBV9 NA TRBD1 TRBJ2-7
CASGNTGGNTEAFF TGTGCCAGCGGTAACACCGGCGGGAACACTGAAGCTTTCTTT TRBV11-3 NA NA TRBJ1-1
CASSFQGANYGYTF TGTGCCAGTAGTTTCCAGGGGGCTAACTATGGCTACACCTTC TRBV19 NA TRBD1 TRBJ1-2
CASSQEVLQGAYGYTF TGTGCCAGCAGCCAAGAGGTCCTCCAGGGGGCCTATGGCTACACCTTC TRBV3-1/TRBV3-2 once TRBD1 TRBJ1-2
CASSLRGNQPQHF TGTGCCAGCAGTTTAAGAGGCAATCAGCCCCAGCATTTT TRBV27 NA NA TRBJ1-5
CASSPGGLAGVRADTQYF TGTGCCAGCAGCCCGGGGGGGCTAGCGGGGGTAAGGGCAGATACGCAGTATTTT TRBV5-4 NA TRBD2 TRBJ2-3
CASSVLTITDTQYF TGCGCCAGCAGCGTTCTGACAATCACAGATACGCAGTATTTT TRBV5-1 NA NA TRBJ2-3
CASSPEGRQGWQYF TGTGCCAGCAGCCCCGAGGGCAGACAGGGCTGGCAGTATTTT TRBV5-4 NA TRBD1 TRBJ2-3
CASSPPRSYEQYF TGTGCCAGCAGCCCCCCTCGGTCCTACGAGCAGTACTTC TRBV9 NA NA TRBJ2-7
CASEMGAEQYF TGTGCCAGCGAGATGGGGGCCGAGCAGTACTTC TRBV27 NA NA TRBJ2-7
CASSIAGGSTGELFF TGTGCCAGTAGTATAGCGGGGGGAAGCACCGGGGAGCTGTTTTTT TRBV19 NA TRBD2 TRBJ2-2
CATSRRTSGGPGDTQYF TGTGCCACCAGCAGGAGGACTAGCGGGGGCCCCGGAGATACGCAGTATTTT TRBV15 NA TRBD2 TRBJ2-3
CATSEPPVGEQFF TGTGCCACCAGTGAACCACCGGTCGGTGAGCAGTTCTTC TRBV24-1 few NA TRBJ2-1
CASSQDRRAGAPQGETQYF TGCGCCAGCAGCCAAGATCGACGGGCGGGGGCTCCTCAGGGAGAGACCCAGTACTTC TRBV4-1 NA NA TRBJ2-5
CASSLGGVVQYF TGTGCCAGCAGCTTAGGGGGGGTAGTCCAGTACTTC TRBV7-2 NA NA TRBJ2-5
CASSGSGTGVWTGELFF TGTGCCAGCAGCGGATCCGGGACAGGGGTATGGACCGGGGAGCTGTTTTTT TRBV9 NA TRBD1 TRBJ2-2
CASSPSSGNTIYF TGTGCCAGCAGCCCTTCCTCTGGAAACACCATATATTTT TRBV11-3 NA NA TRBJ1-3
CAWSVDRVVQPQHF TGTGCCTGGAGTGTTGACAGGGTGGTTCAGCCCCAGCATTTT TRBV30 once TRBD1 TRBJ1-5
CASSIGQGGQPQHF TGTGCCAGCTCCATCGGACAGGGCGGTCAGCCCCAGCATTTT TRBV28 NA TRBD1 TRBJ1-5
CASSRTESYEQYF TGTGCCAGCAGCCGGACAGAGTCCTACGAGCAGTACTTC TRBV3-1/TRBV3-2 NA NA TRBJ2-7
CASSIETGTNYGYTF TGTGCCAGTAGTATAGAGACAGGGACTAACTATGGCTACACCTTC TRBV19 NA TRBD1 TRBJ1-2
CASSVGTGGYSPLHF TGTGCCAGCAGTGTGGGGACAGGGGGTTATTCACCCCTCCACTTT TRBV2 NA TRBD1 TRBJ1-6
CASSLQGARFEAFF TGCGCCAGCAGCCTACAGGGCGCCAGATTTGAAGCTTTCTTT TRBV4-1 NA NA TRBJ1-1
CASSLRGNHYGYTF TGTGCCAGCAGCTTACGAGGAAACCACTATGGCTACACCTTC TRBV13 NA NA TRBJ1-2
CAISVSRGQNTDTQYF TGTGCCATCAGTGTTTCCAGGGGGCAAAACACAGATACGCAGTATTTT TRBV10-3 NA TRBD1 TRBJ2-3
CSVRDTRGNTIYF TGCAGCGTTCGGGACACCCGTGGAAACACCATATATTTT TRBV29-1 NA NA TRBJ1-3
CASSLSQTANYGYTF TGCGCCAGCAGCTTGTCACAGACAGCTAACTATGGCTACACCTTC TRBV5-1 NA NA TRBJ1-2
CASSDGTGASYEQYF TGTGCCAGCAGCGACGGGACAGGGGCATCCTACGAGCAGTACTTC TRBV9 NA TRBD1 TRBJ2-7
CASSSGQGQNQPQHF TGTGCCAGCAGCTCCGGACAGGGACAGAATCAGCCCCAGCATTTT TRBV7-9 NA TRBD1 TRBJ1-5
CASSQGRTAGTDTQYF TGTGCCAGCAGCCAAGGAAGAACGGCGGGCACAGATACGCAGTATTTT TRBV4-2 NA NA TRBJ2-3
CASSDSPGNTIYF TGTGCCAGCAGCGACAGCCCCGGAAACACCATATATTTT TRBV7-7 NA NA TRBJ1-3
CASSRKGDTEAFF TGCGCCAGCAGTCGGAAGGGGGACACTGAAGCTTTCTTT TRBV5-1 NA NA TRBJ1-1
CASSGQGYNYGYTF TGTGCCAGCTCGGGACAGGGATATAACTATGGCTACACCTTC TRBV27 once TRBD1 TRBJ1-2
CASRTNRGNTEAFF TGTGCCAGCAGAACGAACAGGGGGAACACTGAAGCTTTCTTT TRBV11-2 NA TRBD1 TRBJ1-1
CASKDRVPSPLHF TGTGCCAGCAAGGACAGGGTACCTTCACCCCTCCACTTT TRBV2 once TRBD1 TRBJ1-6
CASSYTGGPANSPLHF TGTGCCAGCAGCTATACAGGGGGCCCTGCTAATTCACCCCTCCACTTT TRBV5-4 NA TRBD1 TRBJ1-6
CASGDRASGNTIYF TGTGCCAGCGGGGACAGGGCCTCTGGAAACACCATATATTTT TRBV2 NA TRBD1 TRBJ1-3